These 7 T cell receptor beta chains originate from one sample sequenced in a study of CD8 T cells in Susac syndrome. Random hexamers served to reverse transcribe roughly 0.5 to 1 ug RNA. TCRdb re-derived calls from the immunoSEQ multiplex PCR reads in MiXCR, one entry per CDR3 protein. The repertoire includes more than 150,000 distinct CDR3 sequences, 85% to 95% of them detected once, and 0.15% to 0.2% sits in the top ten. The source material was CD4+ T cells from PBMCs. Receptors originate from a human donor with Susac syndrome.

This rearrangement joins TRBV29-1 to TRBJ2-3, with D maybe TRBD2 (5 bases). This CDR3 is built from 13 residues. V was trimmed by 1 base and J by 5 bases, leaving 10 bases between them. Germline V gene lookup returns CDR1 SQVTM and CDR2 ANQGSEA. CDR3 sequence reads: CSVEVWERDTQYF. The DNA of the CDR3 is TGCAGCGTTGAAGTCTGGGAGAGAGATACGCAGTATTTT.

This CDR3 is CASSPRKGRYEQYF. In DNA, the CDR3 is TGTGCCAGCAGTCCCCGAAAGGGAAGATACGAGCAGTACTTC. The chain combines TRBV6-5 with TRBJ2-7; D gene unclear. Germline CDR1 reads MNHEY; CDR2 reads SVGAGI. The CDR3 sequence is 14 residues long. V was clipped by 5 bases and J by 4 bases, with 15 bases between them.

The CDR3 here is CSFSGWGQGETQYF. The CDR3 nucleotides read TGCAGCTTTTCAGGGTGGGGCCAAGGAGAGACCCAGTACTTC. This chain connects TRBV29-1 to TRBJ2-5; tentative D call: TRBD1 (5 bases). Germline V gene lookup returns CDR1 SQVTM and CDR2 ANQGSEA. Trimming took off 8 bases at V and 4 bases at J, with 20 bases between the two ends. The CDR3 loop spans 14 amino acids.

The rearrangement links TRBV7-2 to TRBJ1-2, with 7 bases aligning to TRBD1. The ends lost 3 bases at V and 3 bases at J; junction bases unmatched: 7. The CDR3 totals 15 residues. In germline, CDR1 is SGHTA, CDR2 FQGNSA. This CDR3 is CASSFRDSTYYGYTF. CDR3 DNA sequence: TGTGCCAGCAGCTTCCGGGACAGCACCTACTATGGCTACACCTTC.

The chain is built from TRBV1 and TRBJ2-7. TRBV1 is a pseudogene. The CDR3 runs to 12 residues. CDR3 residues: CTSRWLWSEQYF. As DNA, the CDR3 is TGCACCAGCAGGTGGCTATGGTCCGAGCAGTACTTC.

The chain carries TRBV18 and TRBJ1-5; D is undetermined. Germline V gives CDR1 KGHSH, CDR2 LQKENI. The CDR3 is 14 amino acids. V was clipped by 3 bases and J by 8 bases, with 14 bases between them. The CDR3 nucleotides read TGTGCCAGCTCACCCCAACGGGCTGTGGAGCCCCAGCATTTT. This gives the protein CASSPQRAVEPQHF.

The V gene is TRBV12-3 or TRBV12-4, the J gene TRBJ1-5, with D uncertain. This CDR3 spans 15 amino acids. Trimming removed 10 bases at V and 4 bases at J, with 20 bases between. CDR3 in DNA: TGTGCCACAAAGGAACGGGCAGGTCTTAATCAGCCCCAGCATTTT. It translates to CATKERAGLNQPQHF.